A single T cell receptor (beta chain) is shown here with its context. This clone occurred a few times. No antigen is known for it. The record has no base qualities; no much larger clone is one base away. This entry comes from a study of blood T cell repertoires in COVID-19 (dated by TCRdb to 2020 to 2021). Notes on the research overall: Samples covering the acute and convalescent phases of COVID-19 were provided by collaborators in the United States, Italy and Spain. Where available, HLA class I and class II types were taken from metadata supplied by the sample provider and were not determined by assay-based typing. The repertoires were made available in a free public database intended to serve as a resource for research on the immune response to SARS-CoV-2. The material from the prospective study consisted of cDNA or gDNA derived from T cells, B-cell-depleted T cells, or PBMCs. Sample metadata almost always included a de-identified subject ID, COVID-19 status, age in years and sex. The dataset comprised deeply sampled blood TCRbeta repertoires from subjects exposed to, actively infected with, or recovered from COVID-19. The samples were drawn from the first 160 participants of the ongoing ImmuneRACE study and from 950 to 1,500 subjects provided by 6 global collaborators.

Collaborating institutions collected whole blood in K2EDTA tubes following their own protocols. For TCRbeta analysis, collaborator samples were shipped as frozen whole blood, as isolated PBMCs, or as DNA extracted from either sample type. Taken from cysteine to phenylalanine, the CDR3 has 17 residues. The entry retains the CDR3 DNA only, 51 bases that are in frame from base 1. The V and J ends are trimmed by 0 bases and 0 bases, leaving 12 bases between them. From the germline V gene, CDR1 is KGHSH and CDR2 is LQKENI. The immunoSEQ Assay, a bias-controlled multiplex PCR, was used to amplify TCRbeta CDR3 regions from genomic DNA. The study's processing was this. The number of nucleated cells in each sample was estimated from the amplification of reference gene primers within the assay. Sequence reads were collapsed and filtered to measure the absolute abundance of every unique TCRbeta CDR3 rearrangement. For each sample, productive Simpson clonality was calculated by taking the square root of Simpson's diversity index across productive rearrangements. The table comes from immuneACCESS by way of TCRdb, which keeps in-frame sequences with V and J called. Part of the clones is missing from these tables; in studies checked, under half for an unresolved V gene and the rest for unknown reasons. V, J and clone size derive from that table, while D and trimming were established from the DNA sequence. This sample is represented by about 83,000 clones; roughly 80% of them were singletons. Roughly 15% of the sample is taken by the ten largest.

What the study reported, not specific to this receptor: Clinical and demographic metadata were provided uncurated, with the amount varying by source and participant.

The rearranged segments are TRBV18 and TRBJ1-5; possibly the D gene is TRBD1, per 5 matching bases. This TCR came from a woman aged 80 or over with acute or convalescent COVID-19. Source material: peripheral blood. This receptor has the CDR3 CASSPPYIGDSNQPQHF. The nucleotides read TGTGCCAGCTCACCACCGTACATAGGGGATAGCAATCAGCCCCAGCATTTT.